The 20 T cell receptor beta chains below come from one sample, sequenced in a study of cytomegalovirus exposure and HLA in healthy donors (dated by TCRdb to about 2017). Library preparation was by the immunoSEQ multiplex PCR assay. A mixture of 60 forward primers for TCR Vbeta segments and 13 reverse primers for TCR Jbeta segments was used in the multiplex PCR. What TCRdb holds here is the immuneACCESS table cut down to in-frame rearrangements. Part of the clones is not present; checked against another copy, under half of the missing clones reflect an unresolved V gene, and the others are unexplained. This sample holds 120,000 or so clones; about three quarters were observed only once. Together, the top ten hold approximately 6% of the sample. Sample: PBMCs. The receptors originated from a woman aged 40 to 49 in good health and CMV-seronegative.

The J gene is TRBJ2-3, the V gene TRBV11-1; TRBD1 is a possible D gene (6 bases). This CDR3 spans 12 amino acids. V was shortened by 5 bases and J by 4 bases, with 7 bases between the two germline ends. Germline values: CDR1 SGHAT, CDR2 FQDESV (reference sequence). The CDR3 reads CASSQGSDTQYF. The CDR3 nucleotides are TGTGCCAGCAGCCAGGGGTCAGATACGCAGTATTTT.

J is TRBJ1-1 and V is TRBV28, with D perhaps matching TRBD1 (5 bases). The CDR3 sequence is 14 residues long. V lost 8 bases to trimming and J lost 1 base, with 14 bases between them. CDR1 and CDR2 from the germline V gene are MDHEN and SYDVKM. The CDR3 DNA follows: TGTGCCAGCCGGATTGGGGGGACGAACACTGAAGCTTTCTTT. Translation: CASRIGGTNTEAFF. The whole variable domain, filled in from reference TRBV28 and TRBJ1-1, reads DVKVTQSSRYLVKRTGEKVFLECVQDMDHENMFWYRQDPGLGLRLIYFSYDVKMKEKGDIPEGYSVSREKKERFSLILESASTNQTSMYLCASRIGGTNTEAFFGQGTRLTVV.

This clone was detected a few times. V and J are TRBV28 and TRBJ1-4; D gene unclear. The V end was cut by 2 bases, the J end by 7 bases, with 11 bases between. The germline V gene encodes CDR1 MDHEN and CDR2 SYDVKM. The CDR3 is made up of 14 amino acids. For the CDR3, the DNA is TGTGCCAGCAGTTTAGTGGGGAGAAGTGAAAAACTGTTTTTT. Amino acid sequence: CASSLVGRSEKLFF.

The V gene is TRBV5-5, the J gene TRBJ2-3, with TRBD2 identical over 13 bases. Germline assignment: CDR1 SGHKS and CDR2 YYEKEE (reference sequence). V gave up 4 bases and J gave up 4 bases; unmatched junction bases: 6. This CDR3 has 16 amino acids. The CDR3 nucleotides read TGTGCCAGCAGCCAAGGGGGGACTAGCGGGGCAGATACGCAGTATTTT. The encoded protein is CASSQGGTSGADTQYF. The full variable domain, its missing parts supplied by reference TRBV5-5 and TRBJ2-3, is DAGVTQSPTHLIKTRGQQVTLRCSPISGHKSVSWYQQVLGQGPQFIFQYYEKEERGRGNFPDRFSARQFPNYSSELNVNALLLGDSALYLCASSQGGTSGADTQYFGPGTRLTVL.

This clone has only a few counts. This chain uses TRBV6-5 with TRBJ2-3, with TRBD2 matching over 7 bases. CDR1 MNHEY and CDR2 SVGAGI come from the germline V gene. This CDR3 has 14 amino acids. V was pared by 6 bases and J by 5 bases, with 8 bases of the junction left unmatched. The CDR3 DNA is TGTGCCAGCAGACGGGATTGGGGGGGAGATACGCAGTATTTT. Its translation is CASRRDWGGDTQYF.

The CDR3 region is CAINNRGVGETQYF. Here the CDR3 DNA reads TGTGCCATCAATAACAGGGGTGTCGGGGAGACCCAGTACTTC. The chain links TRBV10-3 to TRBJ2-5; 7 bases agree with TRBD1. Looked up from germline, CDR1 is ENHRY and CDR2 is SYGVKD. The CDR3 consists of 14 residues. The ends lost 7 bases at V and 5 bases at J; junction bases unmatched: 10.

The chain recombines TRBV4-3 with TRBJ2-3; 9 bases map to TRBD2. Unmatched junction bases numbered 10, after V lost 4 bases and J lost 14 bases. Germline V CDR1 and CDR2: LGHNA, YSLEER. CDR3 length equals 13 residues. CDR3 nucleotides: TGCGCCAGCAGCCGGAGGCCCGGGACTAGCCCGTATTTT. Translation gives CASSRRPGTSPYF.

The chain combines TRBV2 with TRBJ1-4; D gene ambiguous. From germline, CDR1 is SNHLY and CDR2 FYNNEI. Trimming pared 3 bases from V and 3 bases from J, leaving 11 bases between. CDR3 length: 15 amino acids. The CDR3 here is CASSDHPGSNEKLFF. For the CDR3, the DNA is TGTGCCAGCAGTGACCATCCGGGGTCTAATGAAAAACTGTTTTTT.

The rearrangement joins TRBV18 to TRBJ2-7; 7 positions match TRBD1. J lost 5 bases, V lost 4 bases, and 8 bases had no gene match. This CDR3 has 14 amino acids. Germline V lookup: CDR1 KGHSH, CDR2 LQKENI. The CDR3, as DNA: TGTGCCAGCTCACTGTCGACAGGGAGCAACGAGCAGTACTTC. The encoded protein is CASSLSTGSNEQYF.

J is TRBJ2-5 and V is TRBV11-2; 7 positions match TRBD2. The germline CDR1 and CDR2 sequences are SGHAT and FQNNGV. This CDR3 contains 13 residues. J was trimmed by 9 bases and V by 1 base; bases with no gene match: 5. In DNA, the CDR3 is TGTGCCAGCAGCTTAGTTTCGCGGGAGTCCCAGTACTTC. Protein product: CASSLVSRESQYF.

The genes are TRBV7-2 and TRBJ2-5; D is uncertain. Deletions cut 5 bases from V and 11 bases from J, with 15 bases between. Germline lookup yields CDR1 SGHTA and CDR2 FQGNSA. This CDR3 spans 12 amino acids. CDR3 DNA sequence: TGTGCCAGCAGCCCTTTGTTGAGAGAGCAGTACTTC. Translating it yields CASSPLLREQYF.

J is TRBJ2-1 and V is TRBV9, with TRBD2 matching 10 bases. Germline V gene data show CDR1 as SGDLS and CDR2 as YYNGEE. CDR3 length: 15 residues. The V gene end was trimmed by 0 bases and the J gene end by 8 bases; junction bases not matched to a gene: 5. The CDR3 coding sequence is TGTGCCAGCAGCGTAGGGTCTAGCGGGAGAGATGAGCAGTTCTTC. Its translation is CASSVGSSGRDEQFF.

This clone was seen a single time. The chain joins TRBV2 to TRBJ1-6, with 7 nucleotides matching TRBD1. With 8 bases clipped from V and 8 bases from J, the junction kept 6 bases outside the gene matches. CDR3 size: 13 residues. CDR1 is SNHLY, CDR2 FYNNEI, per germline. CDR3 loop: CASDREQYSPLHF. The DNA of the CDR3 is TGTGCCAGCGACAGGGAACAATATTCACCCCTCCACTTT. The whole variable domain, filled in from reference TRBV2 and TRBJ1-6, reads EPEVTQTPSHQVTQMGQEVILRCVPISNHLYFYWYRQILGQKVEFLVSFYNNEISEKSEIFDDQFSVERPDGSNFTLKIRSTKLEDSAMYFCASDREQYSPLHFGNGTRLTVT.

V gene TRBV4-3 combines with J gene TRBJ2-6; TRBD1 matches 8 bases. Trimming took 4 bases from V and 1 from J; bases not matched to a gene: 9. Germline loops: CDR1 LGHNA, CDR2 YSLEER. This CDR3 contains 18 residues. CDR3 coding DNA: TGCGCCAGCAGCCCCACCGGGACAGGTATTTCTGGGGCCAACGTCCTGACTTTC. Its protein product is CASSPTGTGISGANVLTF.

V is TRBV27 and J is TRBJ2-1; tentatively, D is TRBD2 (7 bases). Germline CDR1 MNHEY, CDR2 SMNVEV (reference sequence). Between the trimmed V and J ends, which lost 8 bases and 5 bases, there was a span of 16 bases. The CDR3 contains 14 residues. The CDR3 nucleotides read TGTGCCAGCCGAAAGGGGGGGCTCAACAATGAGCAGTTCTTC. Translating gives CASRKGGLNNEQFF.

This chain connects TRBV28 to TRBJ1-5; a weak D match, TRBD1 (6 bases). Germline CDR1 is MDHEN and CDR2 is SYDVKM. Trimming shortened V by 7 bases and J by 6 bases, and 13 bases separated the two germline ends. There are 13 residues in the CDR3. The CDR3 loop reads CASTTRGLQPQHF. The CDR3 DNA sequence: TGTGCCAGCACGACGCGGGGGCTTCAGCCCCAGCATTTT.

The V and J genes are TRBV19 and TRBJ2-7, with D perhaps TRBD2 (7 bases). This CDR3 has 15 residues. V dropped 4 bases and J dropped 6 bases, with 19 bases sitting between them. The germline CDR1 and CDR2 sequences are LNHDA and SQIVND (reference sequence). CDR3 protein: CASSTLGGANGEQYF. As DNA, the CDR3 is TGTGCCAGTAGTACCCTTGGGGGGGCTAATGGCGAGCAGTACTTC.

This chain joins TRBV6-5 and TRBJ1-5; unclear D gene. The CDR3 extends over 15 amino acids. V was cut by 5 bases and J by 6 bases, with 17 bases left in between. The germline gives CDR1 MNHEY, CDR2 SVGAGI. The CDR3 nucleotides are TGTGCCAGCAGTCCGGATCACTGGGCGAGTCAGCCCCAGCATTTT. Translating it yields CASSPDHWASQPQHF.

The chain uses TRBV4-2 and TRBJ2-3; 11 nucleotides line up with TRBD2. CDR1 is LGHNA, CDR2 YNFKEQ, per germline. The CDR3 has 17 amino acids. With V trimmed by 1 base and J by 2 bases, 5 bases remained unmatched. CDR3 nucleotides: TGTGCCAGCAGCCAAGGCGCTAGCGGGAGGCCCACAGATACGCAGTATTTT. It translates to CASSQGASGRPTDTQYF.

This chain uses TRBV4-1 with TRBJ1-1; the D gene is possibly TRBD1 (6 bases). Per the germline V gene, CDR1 is MGHRA and CDR2 is YSYEKL. V shed 1 base and J shed 6 bases, with 12 bases lying between them. This CDR3 has 14 residues. The CDR3 DNA follows: TGCGCCAGCAGCCAAGCCGGGGGGGGCCCTGAAGCTTTCTTT. It is translated as CASSQAGGGPEAFF.